Each of the 16 T cell receptor beta chains below was sequenced from the same sample in a study of cytomegalovirus exposure and HLA in healthy donors. PCR employed 60 Vbeta and 13 Jbeta primers. Clones were read by immunoSEQ multiplex PCR, and TCRdb kept only the in-frame ones, dropping some. This table holds approximately 190,000 clones. Input material: PBMCs. These receptors all come from a boy younger than 18 in good health and CMV-seronegative.

The chain joins TRBV19 to TRBJ2-5, with 7 bases aligning to TRBD2. CDR3 length equals 15 residues. CDR1 and CDR2 (germline): LNHDA, SQIVND (reference sequence). V was pared by 1 base and J by 2 bases, with 4 bases of the junction left unmatched. The CDR3 loop is CASSIGLAVQETQYF. The CDR3 DNA sequence: TGTGCCAGTAGTATAGGTCTAGCGGTACAAGAGACCCAGTACTTC.

The chain recombines TRBV7-6 with TRBJ2-1; perhaps TRBD1 as D (5 bases). CDR3 length: 15 residues. V shed 0 bases and J shed 5 bases, with 11 bases lying between them. Germline V CDR1 and CDR2: SGHVS, FNYEAQ. The CDR3 DNA reads as TGTGCCAGCAGCTTAGCCAGGGCAATGGACAATGAGCAGTTCTTC. Translation: CASSLARAMDNEQFF.

The chain couples TRBV5-6 to TRBJ2-7; 9 positions agree with TRBD1. Germline CDR1 reads SGHDT; CDR2 reads YYEEEE. CDR3 length: 15 residues. The ends lost 5 bases at V and 4 bases at J; junction bases unmatched: 10. DNA for the CDR3: TGTGCCAGCAGGTCGGCCGGGACAGGGAAATACGAGCAGTACTTC. It is translated as CASRSAGTGKYEQYF.

This sequence joins TRBV6-4 and TRBJ2-1, with TRBD1 as a possible D gene (5 bases). CDR1 and CDR2 (germline): MRHNA, SNTAGT. The CDR3 extends over 13 amino acids. The V and J ends lost 3 bases and 4 bases respectively, with 7 bases between them. The CDR3 region is CASSERTYNEQFF. The CDR3 DNA sequence: TGTGCCAGCAGTGAACGGACATACAATGAGCAGTTCTTC.

CDR3 residues: CAWSVGHLLRDGQPQHF. The CDR3 DNA sequence: TGTGCCTGGAGTGTGGGACACCTCCTTCGAGACGGTCAGCCCCAGCATTTT. The V gene is TRBV30, the J gene TRBJ1-5; maybe TRBD1 (6 bases). The germline V gene encodes CDR1 GTSNPN and CDR2 SVGIG (reference sequence). V lost 0 bases to trimming and J lost 6 bases, with 21 bases between them. The CDR3 loop spans 17 amino acids.

The J gene is TRBJ2-7, the V gene TRBV6-5; TRBD1 agrees at 9 bases. The CDR3 is made up of 15 amino acids. Germline CDR1 is MNHEY and CDR2 is SVGAGI. Unmatched junction bases numbered 10, after V lost 6 bases and J lost 4 bases. The CDR3 DNA follows: TGTGCCAGCAGGGGTGTCGGGACAGGGAATTACGAGCAGTACTTC. Translating gives CASRGVGTGNYEQYF.

The V and J genes are TRBV7-6 and TRBJ2-1, with D unresolved. The V gene lost 5 bases and the J gene lost 6 bases, with 17 bases spanning the gap. Germline CDR1 and CDR2: SGHVS and FNYEAQ. This CDR3 spans 15 amino acids. CDR3 nucleotides: TGTGCCAGCAGCCCCGGGTCGATAGTTGGCAATGAGCAGTTCTTC. Its protein product is CASSPGSIVGNEQFF.

V usage is TRBV7-3 and J usage is TRBJ1-4; a weak D match, TRBD1 (6 bases). V dropped 2 bases and J dropped 2 bases, with 9 bases sitting between them. Germline-derived CDR1 and CDR2 are SGHTA and FQGTGA. This CDR3 has 15 residues. The CDR3 spells CASSLRGGTNEKLFF. The CDR3 coding sequence is TGTGCCAGCAGCTTACGGGGGGGCACTAATGAAAAACTGTTTTTT. Variable domain in full (rest from reference TRBV7-3 and TRBJ1-4): GAGVSQTPSNKVTEKGKYVELRCDPISGHTALYWYRQSLGQGPEFLIYFQGTGAADDSGLPNDRFFAVRPEGSVSTLKIQRTERGDSAVYLCASSLRGGTNEKLFFGSGTQLSVL.

This chain joins TRBV4-2 and TRBJ1-2, with D possibly matching TRBD1 (6 bases). The CDR3 sequence is 16 residues long. Germline-derived CDR1 and CDR2 are LGHNA and YNFKEQ. The germline V and J ends were trimmed by 4 bases and 1 base, with 16 bases remaining between them. The CDR3 here is CASSPRTDLNNYGYTF. CDR3 DNA sequence: TGTGCCAGCAGCCCCCGGACAGACCTTAATAACTATGGCTACACCTTC.

The chain has TRBV28 and TRBJ1-4, with 9 positions matching TRBD1. The CDR3 loop spans 14 amino acids. V dropped 4 bases and J dropped 8; count of bases not matched to a gene: 5. Germline V gives CDR1 MDHEN, CDR2 SYDVKM. The CDR3 nucleotides read TGTGCCAGCAGTTCGGGACAGGGTAGGGAAAAACTGTTTTTT. It translates to CASSSGQGREKLFF.

The V call is TRBV5-5, the J call TRBJ1-4, with D unclear. The germline V gene has CDR1 SGHKS and CDR2 YYEKEE (reference sequence). V lost 4 bases and J 8 bases, leaving 24 bases between the germline ends. The CDR3 totals 17 residues. CDR3: CASSASRVLAGVEKLFF. The DNA of the CDR3 is TGTGCCAGCAGCGCATCTCGGGTCCTTGCCGGGGTGGAAAAACTGTTTTTT.

The chain combines TRBV21-1 with TRBJ1-2. TRBV21-1 is designated a pseudogene. The CDR3 loop spans 16 amino acids. CDR3 in amino acids: CASSWPPGEGRNGYTF. CDR3 nucleotide sequence: TGTGCCAGCAGTTGGCCCCCGGGGGAGGGGAGGAATGGCTACACCTTC.

This chain joins TRBV11-2 and TRBJ2-7, with TRBD2 matching over 7 bases. Per the germline V gene, CDR1 is SGHAT and CDR2 is FQNNGV. CDR3 length: 15 amino acids. V was pared by 2 bases and J by 1 base, with 5 bases of the junction left unmatched. The CDR3 loop is CASSLLLAASYEQYF. As DNA, the CDR3 is TGTGCCAGCAGCTTACTCCTAGCGGCGTCCTACGAGCAGTACTTC.

The V gene is TRBV12-2, the J gene TRBJ1-2; TRBD1 is the table's D call and was not checked against the DNA. TRBV12-2 is a documented pseudogene. There are 16 residues in the CDR3. DNA of the CDR3: TGTGCAAGTCGCTTTCAGACCGACACAGGGATTTATGGCTACACCTTC. The encoded protein is CASRFQTDTGIYGYTF.

The chain has TRBV6-5 and TRBJ2-1, with 11 bases identical to TRBD2. This CDR3 comprises 16 residues. V lost 0 bases to trimming and J lost 3 bases; unmatched junction nucleotides: 1. From germline, CDR1 is MNHEY and CDR2 SVGAGI. CDR3 coding DNA: TGTGCCAGCAGTTACTCCCTAGCGGGGGGCTACAATGAGCAGTTCTTC. Residues: CASSYSLAGGYNEQFF.

A remark on this clone: At one end the junction does not follow the germline gene, possibly because of a read error. This sequence joins TRBV5-6 and TRBJ2-1, with D possibly being TRBD2 (6 bases). The CDR3 length is 14 residues. The germline V gene encodes CDR1 SGHDT and CDR2 YYEEEE. The CDR3 loop is CASRRRGSNNEQFF. As DNA, the CDR3 is TGTGCCAGCCGCCGGAGGGGCTCCAACAATGAGCAGTTCTTC.